The sequence of this T cell receptor beta chain was determined in a study of cytomegalovirus exposure and HLA in healthy donors (dated by TCRdb to 2016 to 2017). For context, the study as a whole: An earlier analysis of some 500 of the donors reported 250 to 350 Gb of sequence data and approximately 110 million unique TCR beta sequences from around 200 million T cells. Both class I and class II loci were covered by HLA typing, at four-digit resolution. Every repertoire in the discovery cohort had been generated on one and the same sequencing platform. To decide whether each TCR beta V gene segment behaved as functional or pseudogenic, an earlier analysis of approximately 600 of the donors relied on high-throughput TCR beta sequencing. Among the roughly 400 genotyped donors, around 81% belonged to the genetic ancestry cluster associated with self-reported Caucasian donors. The later analysis used no new phenotypic data to find candidate immune exposures, relying instead on TCR beta sequences and their occurrence across donors. Genome-wide SNP genotypes for about 60% of the roughly 700 donors were used in a later genetic analysis, which treated that subset as a discovery cohort. Roughly 300 gigabases of sequencing data and 70 million to 100 million unique TCR sequences made up an early release that covered 640 HLA-typed donors. The study was designed to test whether signatures of past pathogen exposure could be identified by cataloging public T cell receptors. Donor age, sex, ethnicity and CMV serostatus were compiled together with the repertoire data. Five DR-DQ haplotypes were handled as single units for association and clustering because linkage in the cohort was strong. On average, around 240,000 unique TCR beta nucleotide sequences were sequenced per donor among 398 genotyped donors of the cohort, with about 17% of those sequences being non-productive. High-throughput TCR immunosequencing, statistical association of individual TCRs with disease status, and machine learning were combined to predict cytomegalovirus infection status. A separate validation cohort of over a hundred different subjects was used in addition to the 666-subject first cohort. A later analysis re-analyzed previously published TCR beta repertoires from 600 to 850 donors and added high-resolution HLA genotyping to study TCR occurrence patterns. The study profiled the T cell repertoires of under 700 subjects by immunosequencing and related them to cytomegalovirus serostatus. Typing coverage varied by locus: roughly 620-640 donors for A, B, C, DRB1 and DQB1; roughly 520 for DQA1; about 570 for DPA1; 450 to 480 for DPB1.

Library method: the immunoSEQ multiplex PCR assay. For the multiplex PCR, a mixture combining 60 forward primers for TCR Vbeta segments and 13 reverse primers for TCR Jbeta segments was used. The CDR3 region of rearranged TCR beta genes was amplified from genomic DNA with a multiplex PCR assay. The Illumina HiSeq System was used to sequence the amplified TCR beta libraries as 87-base-pair reads. Per the original workflow: In a later analysis, 70 million to 95 million unique TCR beta chains were counted across the 500 to 700 repertoires, and roughly 11 million of these chains were shared by at least two donors. A nearest-neighbor algorithm error-corrected the raw reads and collapsed the reads into unique sequences, merging closely related sequences to remove PCR and sequencing errors. CDR3 sequences were aligned to IMGT reference sequences to assign V, D and J gene segments. For a sequence to be retained, a match of at least six nucleotides was required to both a V gene segment and a J gene segment. Rearrangements were classified as productive when the CDR3 lacked stop codons and remained in frame with V and J, and all other rearrangements were classified as non-productive. Following IMGT convention, CDR3 was defined as the stretch from the second conserved V-encoded cysteine to the conserved J-encoded phenylalanine. In an earlier analysis of some 550 of the donors, sequences lacking an unambiguous match to a single V gene segment were excluded. In an earlier analysis of some 590 of the donors, a V segment was called functional when productive rearrangements were above 56.7%, and segregating when the standard deviation between donors exceeded 5%. A statistical classification framework was built to diagnose cytomegalovirus status from the catalog of TCR beta chain sequences. In a later analysis, V and J genes were assigned by comparing TCR nucleotide sequences against IMGT/GENE-DB human TR gene sequences. A later analysis assigned CDR3 sequences and most-parsimonious VDJ recombination scenarios with the TCRdist pipeline. In a later analysis, each TCR beta chain was defined by its CDR3 amino acid sequence together with its V-gene family, and reads lacking a unique V-gene family were excluded. As a way to deal with suspected cross-contamination and a sequencing artifact, a later analysis dropped 640 or so nucleotide sequences that were highly shared and had low generation probability. A later analysis calculated a clonal expansion index for each public chain from normalized within-repertoire ranks of inferred template counts. In a later analysis, generation probabilities were computed using a VDJ recombination model fitted to out-of-frame rearrangements, and the results were checked against IGoR. In a later analysis, TCR-TCR, TCR-HLA and TCR-CMV co-occurrence was scored with hypergeometric tests, and a repertoire-size bias correction was applied to TCR pairs. A later analysis estimated false discovery rates by permuting HLA or CMV assignments 20 times. In a later analysis, co-occurring TCRs were grouped with DBSCAN, and TCRdist sequence similarity was added when clustering was performed within HLA-allele-positive subsets. Repertoires with fewer than 30,000 or more than 120,000 public chains were left out of co-occurrence clustering, as were a handful of repertoires with anomalous nucleotide sharing. Here the immuneACCESS table is served through TCRdb, limited to in-frame sequences with V and J called. Missing clones are a known gap in these copies; in checked studies unresolved V genes cover under half, and the rest lacks a known reason. V and J calls and clone size are copied from that table; D and trimming were computed from the DNA. For this sample the table gives some 150,000 clones, of which approximately 78% were detected only once. About 4.1% of the sample rests with the top ten.

The cohort consisted of 670 or so healthy bone marrow donors. At the time of sampling, every cohort member was nominally healthy, though immune exposures that went unrecorded were likely present. The donor was CMV seropositive and was included in the group of about 290 seropositive cohort members. Every donor gave a peripheral blood sample, and the peripheral blood mononuclear cells from that sample were used for TCR beta sequencing. The Qiagen DNeasy Blood Extraction Kit was used to extract genomic DNA from the blood cell samples. V is pared back by 0 bases and J by 11 bases, with 16 bases lying between the germline termini. Including the terminal cysteine and phenylalanine, the CDR3 comprises 14 residues. CDR3 DNA only is kept here, 42 bases in frame from base 1. Reading the germline V gene gives CDR1 MNHEY and CDR2 SVGAGI. Results the study describes overall, beyond this receptor: When HLA alleles, especially DR and DQ, strongly co-occurred, TCR associations were difficult to assign to individual alleles. In a later genetic analysis, fewer N-insertions in productive TCRs were reported among donors in an Asian-associated ancestry cluster than the roughly 700-donor mean. A total of around 150 TCR beta chains were listed by the study as associated with cytomegalovirus. Cytomegalovirus status was reported to be diagnosed by the classifier with high specificity and sensitivity in both the original and validation cohorts. In a later analysis, several top co-occurrence clusters were reported to appear linked to parvovirus B19, influenza, CMV and Epstein-Barr virus. In a later genetic analysis, a missense DCLRE1C variant was associated with V-gene and J-gene trimming of TCR beta chains, and the association was replicated in an independent cohort. For the cohort, immune exposure information was limited to CMV serostatus. A few of the identified cytomegalovirus-associated TCR beta chains were confirmed in vitro to be specific for cytomegalovirus antigens. A further reported finding was that TCR beta sequences accurately predicted the HLA-A and HLA-B alleles for most subjects in the first cohort. Sequencing depth was assumed to be roughly uniform across donors in the presence/absence analyses, though that assumption may not hold. Most CMV-associated TCR beta chains appeared to be HLA-restricted in a later analysis, and the HLA associations seemed to be driven largely by CMV exposure. Because counts were too low, approximately 15 rarely observed V segments, including chromosome 9 orphons, were excluded from the earlier analysis of around 590 of the donors. An earlier analysis of approximately 590 of the donors showed that most TCR beta V segments appeared in productive rearrangements either about 90% or about 30% of the time, which broadly matched IMGT annotations. Across donors, most TCR sequences were observed very rarely, whereas some public TCRs were present in many individuals. Correlated functional status among segregating V segments might reflect linkage disequilibrium, but an unknown experimental factor could not be ruled out. A later analysis found that TCR association rates varied across HLA loci, with DRB1 alleles showing the most associated TCRs and HLA-C alleles the fewest. According to the authors, the approach could potentially be generalized to other disease states and immunological phenotypes. The cohort was sequenced for TCR beta chains only, and without alpha or paired-chain data the features that could be detected were limited. Because HLA typing was missing for some donors at each locus, association tests included only the typed subset. Some IMGT-functional V segments, including TRBV6-2 and TRBV6-3, could not be distinguished by the 87-base-pair reads and were therefore excluded. In a later analysis, about 16,000 TCR beta sequences were associated with specific HLA alleles at a false discovery rate of 0.05. The sequencing pipeline was judged likely to have produced a cluster of highly shared sequence variants as a technical artifact. In a later analysis, HLA-associated TCR beta chains were found to be more clonally expanded and to have lower generation probabilities than equally common non-associated chains.

Remarks on this clone: Its cognate antigen has yet to be identified. No base qualities exist here, and no much larger clone lies one base off it.

The chain is assembled from TRBV6-5 and TRBJ2-5; confidence is insufficient to name the D gene. The sequenced sample consisted of PBMCs. The receptor comes from a woman between 40 and 55 years old in good health and CMV-seropositive. The CDR3 has the sequence CASSYSVQAIEQYF. The nucleotides read TGTGCCAGCAGTTACTCCGTCCAGGCCATAGAGCAGTACTTC.